The 26 T cell receptor beta chains below come from one sample, sequenced in a study of beta chain features in type 1 diabetes. Study outcomes and limitations: Type 1 diabetes patients had moderately but significantly shorter TCRB CDR3s in all four CD4+ subsets.

Every bit of the isolated RNA underwent reverse transcription, so sequencing read expressed TCRB transcripts. Profiling relied on immunoSEQ multiplex PCR, and the TCRdb table lists in-frame clones only, not all of them. Counted here are hundreds of thousands of clones, approximately 11% occurring once; the ten biggest clones make up about 0.018%. Their recognized antigens are unknown. Input material: naive CD4+ T cells from blood. Receptors originate from a man younger than 45 with type 1 diabetes.

This clone has just a few counts. The rearrangement links TRBV18 to TRBJ2-7, with D possibly matching TRBD1 (6 bases). Germline assignment: CDR1 KGHSH and CDR2 LQKENI. Trimming took 3 bases from V and 5 from J, leaving 14 bases between them. CDR3 length: 14 residues. The CDR3 loop reads CASSPGDRDNEQYF. In DNA form, the CDR3 reads TGTGCCAGCTCACCGGGGGATCGGGACAACGAGCAGTACTTC.

This chain uses TRBV27 with TRBJ1-6; 7 bases fit TRBD1. The V gene end was trimmed by 2 bases and the J gene end by 6 bases; junction bases not matched to a gene: 4. This CDR3 comprises 15 residues. Germline loops: CDR1 MNHEY, CDR2 SMNVEV (reference sequence). This CDR3 is CASSLGGTANSPLHF. The CDR3 DNA follows: TGTGCCAGCAGTTTAGGCGGGACAGCTAATTCACCCCTCCACTTT.

This clone has more than one count but fewer than ten. J is TRBJ2-5 and V is TRBV2; possibly TRBD1 for D (5 bases). Trimming shortened V by 8 bases and J by 1 base, and 11 bases separated the two germline ends. Germline V gives CDR1 SNHLY, CDR2 FYNNEI. The CDR3 loop spans 13 amino acids. The CDR3 sequence: CASSLTVQETQYF. The CDR3, as DNA: TGTGCCAGCTCCCTGACAGTCCAAGAGACCCAGTACTTC.

This clone came up a few times. The chain has TRBV5-4 and TRBJ2-1, with TRBD2 matching 10 bases. The CDR3 length is 17 residues. V lost 5 bases and J lost 10; bases outside the gene matches: 18. The V gene's germline CDR1 is SGHNT and CDR2 YYREEE (reference sequence). The CDR3 sequence: CASSRGDGTSAAREQFF. For the CDR3, the DNA is TGTGCCAGCAGTCGGGGGGACGGGACTAGCGCCGCCCGGGAGCAGTTCTTC. The full variable domain, its missing parts supplied by reference TRBV5-4 and TRBJ2-1, is ETGVTQSPTHLIKTRGQQVTLRCSSQSGHNTVSWYQQALGQGPQFIFQYYREEENGRGNFPPRFSGLQFPNYSSELNVNALELDDSALYLCASSRGDGTSAAREQFFGPGTRLTVL.

The CDR3 region is CASSLSTGTFTDTQYF. As DNA, the CDR3 is TGTGCCAGCAGCTTATCGACAGGGACTTTCACAGATACGCAGTATTTT. This chain links TRBV5-6 with TRBJ2-3; D possibly corresponds to TRBD1 (7 bases). Trimming removed 2 bases from V and 2 bases from J, with 15 bases in between. Germline-derived CDR1 and CDR2 are SGHDT and YYEEEE. The CDR3 length is 16 residues.

This clone was found a few times. This chain links TRBV19 with TRBJ2-7; 7 nucleotides agree with TRBD1. Trimming took 3 bases from V and 12 from J; bases not matched to a gene: 8. Germline-derived CDR1 and CDR2 are LNHDA and SQIVND (reference sequence). CDR3 length: 12 residues. This CDR3 reads CASSIRHRGGYF. The DNA for the CDR3 is TGTGCCAGTAGTATCCGGCACAGGGGCGGGTACTTC.

This clone was detected only a few times. The chain employs TRBV14 and TRBJ1-1; D not resolved. Deletions cut 4 bases from V and 1 base from J, with 7 bases between. The CDR3 has 13 residues. Germline-derived CDR1 and CDR2 are SGHDN and FVKESK. This CDR3 reads CASSRAPNTEAFF. The CDR3, as DNA: TGTGCCAGCAGCCGGGCCCCGAACACTGAAGCTTTCTTT.

This clone was seen a few times. V gene TRBV7-2 combines with J gene TRBJ1-4; D perhaps matches TRBD1 (6 bases). Trimming took 5 bases from V and 0 from J, leaving 10 bases between them. The CDR3 covers 15 residues. Germline lookup yields CDR1 SGHTA and CDR2 FQGNSA. The DNA of the CDR3 is TGTGCCAGCAGCCAAGGGGGAGCAACTAATGAAAAACTGTTTTTT. Amino acids: CASSQGGATNEKLFF.

V is TRBV6-5 and J is TRBJ2-7; TRBD1 agrees at 9 bases. With 6 bases clipped from V and 5 bases from J, the junction kept 11 bases outside the gene matches. The CDR3 has 15 amino acids. Germline values: CDR1 MNHEY, CDR2 SVGAGI. CDR3 nucleotides: TGTGCCAGCAGCCCCTCACGGGACAGGGCACACGAGCAGTACTTC. It specifies CASSPSRDRAHEQYF.

The chain is built from TRBV28 and TRBJ2-7; 9 bases agree with TRBD2. The CDR3 is made up of 16 amino acids. The J segment lost 3 bases and the V segment lost 7 bases, leaving 13 bases of the junction unmatched. In germline, CDR1 is MDHEN, CDR2 SYDVKM. Here the CDR3 reads CASTTFSASGNYEQYF. The CDR3 bases are TGTGCCAGCACCACTTTCTCGGCTAGCGGGAACTACGAGCAGTACTTC.

V and J are TRBV6-1 and TRBJ1-2; D is unclear. The CDR3 is 14 residues long. Germline lookup yields CDR1 MNHNS and CDR2 SASEGT. V was clipped by 1 base and J by 2 bases, with 8 bases between them. The CDR3 here is CASSEGRENYGYTF. CDR3 DNA sequence: TGTGCCAGCAGTGAAGGACGGGAGAACTATGGCTACACCTTC.

The table lists this clone with a few counts. The rearrangement joins TRBV19 to TRBJ2-3; 12 bases line up with TRBD2. With V trimmed by 5 bases and J by 5 bases, 8 bases remained unmatched. CDR3 length: 16 residues. Germline loops: CDR1 LNHDA, CDR2 SQIVND (reference sequence). In DNA, the CDR3 is TGTGCCAGTAGTCCTGGACTAGCGGGGAGAGGAGATACGCAGTATTTT. It codes for CASSPGLAGRGDTQYF.

In DNA form, the CDR3 reads TGTGCCAGCAGCCAAGATAGCGGACAGGGGTGGAATTCACCCCTCCACTTT. This sequence encodes CASSQDSGQGWNSPLHF. The chain carries TRBV4-2 and TRBJ1-6; 9 bases map to TRBD1. The CDR3 has 17 residues. Germline loops: CDR1 LGHNA, CDR2 YNFKEQ. Germline trimming cut 0 bases from V and 7 bases from J; bases unmatched to any gene: 7.

The CDR3 loop reads CAWREGAEYTEAFF. The CDR3 region has the DNA TGTGCCTGGAGAGAGGGGGCGGAATACACTGAAGCTTTCTTT. V usage is TRBV30 and J usage is TRBJ1-1; 7 positions agree with TRBD1. The germline CDR1 and CDR2 sequences are GTSNPN and SVGIG (reference sequence). Trimming at V came to 3 bases and at J to 3 bases, leaving 7 bases not matched to a gene. This CDR3 comprises 14 residues.

This clone was seen a few times. The chain has TRBV5-6 and TRBJ2-5, with D possibly TRBD2 on 7 matching bases. Germline V lookup: CDR1 SGHDT, CDR2 YYEEEE. The CDR3 has 17 residues. The V and J ends lost 0 bases and 1 base respectively, with 16 bases between them. The CDR3 sequence is CASSLGGLGTIQETQYF. The CDR3 nucleotides read TGTGCCAGCAGCTTGGGGGGGCTAGGGACTATCCAAGAGACCCAGTACTTC.

This clone was observed a few times. This chain uses TRBV5-1 with TRBJ2-4, with 10 bases identical to TRBD2. Germline assignment: CDR1 SGHRS and CDR2 YFSETQ. This CDR3 comprises 15 residues. With 2 bases clipped from V and 5 bases from J, the junction kept 4 bases outside the gene matches. The CDR3 region is CASSFLAGEENIQYF. DNA of the CDR3: TGCGCCAGCAGCTTTCTAGCGGGGGAAGAAAACATTCAGTACTTC.

The genes are TRBV7-9 and TRBJ1-1; D remains unclear. V lost 5 bases, J lost 1 base, and 14 bases lay in between. Per the germline V gene, CDR1 is SEHNR and CDR2 is FQNEAQ (reference sequence). This CDR3 is built from 15 residues. The CDR3 is CASSDKTSPNTEAFF. CDR3 DNA sequence: TGTGCCAGCAGCGACAAAACCTCTCCGAACACTGAAGCTTTCTTT.

Concerning this clone: The junction shows a germline mismatch at one end, possibly a read error. Additional DNA sequences in this sample encode the identical CDR3. The V gene is TRBV9, the J gene TRBJ2-3, with 12 bases matching TRBD2. Germline CDR1 is SGDLS and CDR2 is YYNGEE. The CDR3 runs 17 residues. CDR3 sequence reads: CASSVVPSGGALDTQYF. As DNA, the CDR3 is TGTGCCAGTAGCGTAGTGCCTAGCGGGGGGGCTTTGGATACGCAGTATTTT.

This chain connects TRBV7-9 to TRBJ2-1; tentative D call: TRBD1 (6 bases). This CDR3 spans 16 amino acids. Germline V gene data show CDR1 as SEHNR and CDR2 as FQNEAQ (reference sequence). The germline V and J ends were trimmed by 4 bases and 9 bases, with 22 bases remaining between them. The CDR3 loop is CASSSTPQSRGSEQFF. In DNA form, the CDR3 reads TGTGCCAGCAGCTCCACCCCCCAGTCAAGGGGGTCTGAGCAGTTCTTC.

The V gene is TRBV19, the J gene TRBJ2-2, with a weak D call TRBD2 (7 bases). Germline V gene data show CDR1 as LNHDA and CDR2 as SQIVND (reference sequence). V lost 7 bases, J lost 4 bases, and 13 bases lay in between. The CDR3 is 14 residues long. CDR3 in DNA: TGTGCCAGTACCCAGGGAGGGGGCACCGGGGAGCTGTTTTTT. Translating it yields CASTQGGGTGELFF.

About this clone: Distinct nucleotide sequences in the sample also encode this CDR3. V is TRBV15 and J is TRBJ2-7; D ambiguous. Germline assignment: CDR1 LNHNV and CDR2 YYDKDF (reference sequence). This CDR3 comprises 14 residues. Trimming removed 0 bases from V and 4 bases from J, with 10 bases in between. CDR3 in DNA: TGTGCCACCAGCAGAGATCGAGGCTCGTACGAGCAGTACTTC. This sequence encodes CATSRDRGSYEQYF.

In its sample, this clone was seen a few times. The CDR3, as DNA: TGTGCCAGCAGCCAATCTCGGACTAGCGGGGGTGTAAGCACAGATACGCAGTATTTT. Amino acid sequence: CASSQSRTSGGVSTDTQYF. The chain has TRBV4-2 and TRBJ2-3; 13 bases line up with TRBD2. Germline V gene sequence: CDR1 LGHNA, CDR2 YNFKEQ. The CDR3 totals 19 residues. The V gene end was trimmed by 2 bases and the J gene end by 0 bases; junction bases not matched to a gene: 8.

In this sample, this clone turned up a few times. An end of the junction differs from the germline gene, which may be a read error. The chain uses TRBV7-7 and TRBJ2-1; 7 nucleotides line up with TRBD2. The CDR3 extends over 13 amino acids. The germline V gene has CDR1 SSHAT and CDR2 FNYEAQ (reference sequence). The CDR3 is CASSPGRGNEQFF. CDR3 coding DNA: TGTGCTAGCAGCCCTGGGAGGGGCAATGAGCAGTTCTTC.

This clone came up a few times. This rearrangement joins TRBV5-1 to TRBJ2-5; D remains unclear. Germline assignment: CDR1 SGHRS and CDR2 YFSETQ. The CDR3 length is 13 residues. Trimming left V 1 base short and J 3 bases short, with 7 bases between. In nucleotides, the CDR3 is TGCGCCAGCAGCTTGAATTTAGAAGAGACCCAGTACTTC. Amino acid sequence: CASSLNLEETQYF.

This clone appeared a few times. The chain combines TRBV18 with TRBJ1-2; possibly TRBD1 for D (5 bases). Looked up from germline, CDR1 is KGHSH and CDR2 is LQKENI. With 6 bases removed from V and 10 bases from J, the gap between germline ends came to 18 bases. This CDR3 is 13 amino acids long. The CDR3 protein is CASSPDRTQAYTF. The CDR3 DNA is TGTGCCAGCTCTCCCGACAGAACCCAGGCCTACACCTTC.

This clone turned up a few times. The rearrangement joins TRBV7-9 to TRBJ2-3; 7 bases match TRBD2. CDR1 SEHNR and CDR2 FQNEAQ come from the germline V gene (reference sequence). This CDR3 has 15 amino acids. With 1 base clipped from V and 6 bases from J, the junction kept 7 bases outside the gene matches. CDR3 in DNA: TGTGCCAGCAGCTTAGTGGTAGCGGGTGATGATACGCAGTATTTT. This encodes CASSLVVAGDDTQYF. The whole variable domain, filled in from reference TRBV7-9 and TRBJ2-3, reads DTGVSQNPRHKITKRGQNVTFRCDPISEHNRLYWYRQTLGQGPEFLTYFQNEAQLEKSRLLSDRFSAERPKGSFSTLEIQRTEQGDSAMYLCASSLVVAGDDTQYFGPGTRLTVL.